This note documents a single T cell receptor beta chain sequence. Antigen: not known. This entry comes from a study of radiotherapy plus CTLA-4 blockade in lung cancer. Overall study: With 31% of patients having disease control, objective responses were seen in less than 20%. Study-level points and caveats: Reports state that early shifts in blood T cell clones, with interferon-beta, best predicted response. Clones of tumor-derived TCRs expanded in blood after radiotherapy plus ipilimumab.

The CDR3 is 15 residues long. The germline gives CDR1 SNHLY, CDR2 FYNNEI. V shed 5 bases, J shed 2 bases, and the junction held 6 bases outside the gene matches. Repertoires were generated with immunoSEQ multiplex PCR, while TCRdb's copy carries only in-frame clones and drops some. This repertoire shows about 43,000 clones, about 70% found once; its top ten account for about 23%. Material: peripheral blood, obtained from a patient treated with radiotherapy plus ipilimumab. The chain links TRBV2 to TRBJ1-2, with 9 bases matching TRBD1. The source of this sequence is a human donor with non-small cell lung cancer who had a partial response to radiotherapy plus ipilimumab. The CDR3 reads CASSYRDRVNYGYTF. The CDR3 DNA reads as TGTGCCAGCAGTTACCGGGACAGGGTGAACTATGGCTACACCTTC.